These 2 T cell receptor beta chains came from one sample sequenced in a study of patients and donors after allogeneic stem cell transplantation. MiXCR was run by TCRdb on the RT-PCR reads, yielding one entry per CDR3 protein. This table holds about a million distinct CDR3 sequences, more than 15% found once. The sequenced material came from blood, either unsorted or a sorted T cell fraction (not recorded which). The receptors come from a human donor who was either an allogeneic HSCT recipient or a stem cell or donor lymphocyte infusion donor (not recorded which). It is not recorded whose cells these are; they may come from a transplant donor.

The chain is built from TRBV7-2 and TRBJ2-3, with D possibly TRBD2 on 5 matching bases. The CDR3 has 15 amino acids. Germline V gene sequence: CDR1 SGHTA, CDR2 FQGNSA. The V gene lost 3 bases and the J gene lost 2 bases, with 12 bases spanning the gap. The CDR3 region has the DNA TGTGCCAGCAGCTTCCCTGGGAGCCCCACAGATACGCAGTATTTT. This translates into CASSFPGSPTDTQYF.

This clonotype was seen a handful of times. The rearrangement links TRBV5-1 to TRBJ2-1; D gene ambiguous. This CDR3 is 15 amino acids long. Germline V lookup: CDR1 SGHRS, CDR2 YFSETQ. V lost 3 bases and J 4 bases, leaving 14 bases between the germline ends. The CDR3 bases are TGCGCCAGCAGCTGGGTTCAGTCCGGGTACAATGAGCAGTTCTTC. This gives the protein CASSWVQSGYNEQFF.